These T cell receptor beta chains were read from a single sample in a study of shared clonotypes between healthy human individuals. Profiled with immunoSEQ multiplex PCR; TCRdb holds only in-frame clones, not every one. Counted here are almost 750,000 clones, 72% occurring once; the ten biggest clones make up approximately 1.7%. Sequencing used memory CD4+ T cells sorted from blood. The receptor source for this set is a woman in her 30s in good health. Each CDR3 is given with its conserved first and last residue. The order of the fields is J gene, D gene, V gene, clone size, CDR3 DNA, CDR3 protein. The D gene is left open where the match is weak. A row's size may be missing; if present it is once, few, many or a size class.

TRBJ1-1	TRBD1	TRBV18	-	TGTGCCAGCTCACCCCTCGGGACAGGAACTAACACTGAAGCTTTCTTT	CASSPLGTGTNTEAFF
TRBJ2-1	TRBD2	TRBV6-7	-	TGTGCCAGCAGTTACGTGAGCGGGAGCTCCTACAATGAGCAGTTCTTC	CASSYVSGSSYNEQFF
TRBJ2-2	TRBD2	TRBV28	-	TGTGCCACCCAAGGTCTAGCGGGTTTTACCGGGGAGCTGTTTTTT	CATQGLAGFTGELFF
TRBJ1-2	-	TRBV2	-	TGTGCCAGCAGTGGAGTCGGAGGGGATGGCTACACCTTC	CASSGVGGDGYTF
TRBJ2-5	TRBD1	TRBV5-1	few	TGCGCCAGCAGCTTGGGGGACAGGGATAGGGAGACCCAGTACTTC	CASSLGDRDRETQYF
TRBJ2-6	-	TRBV9	-	TGTGCCAGCAATTATTTGTACTCAAACAGTCGGGCCAACGTCCTGACTTTC	CASNYLYSNSRANVLTF
TRBJ2-7	-	TRBV19	-	TGTGCCAGTAGTATTCGTCAGGGGGGAGACTCCTACGAGCAGTACTTC	CASSIRQGGDSYEQYF
TRBJ2-1	TRBD1	TRBV7-6	few	TGTGCCAGCAGCACCCGACAGGGGGGCTCCTACAATGAGCAGTTCTTC	CASSTRQGGSYNEQFF
TRBJ2-1	TRBD2	TRBV19	-	TGTGCCAGTAGTACGGGAGGGAGCTCCTACAATGAGCAGTTCTTC	CASSTGGSSYNEQFF
TRBJ1-1	-	TRBV6-5	-	TGTGCCAGCAGTTACTCGAGGGTAGCAACTGAAGCTTTCTTT	CASSYSRVATEAFF
TRBJ1-4	-	TRBV2	-	TGTGCCAGCAGCCGACATCAGCAACTGTTTTTT	CASSRHQQLFF
TRBJ2-7	-	TRBV2	-	TGTGCCAGCAGTGTCAATGCGGGATCCCACGAGCAGTACTTC	CASSVNAGSHEQYF
TRBJ2-1	-	TRBV19	many	TGTGCCAGTAGTCGATTTCGGGTAGTGAGGGAAGGGGGGGATGAGCAGTTCTTC	CASSRFRVVREGGDEQFF
TRBJ2-1	TRBD2	TRBV19	once	TGTGCCAGTAGTCCAACTAGCGGGGTTTCCTACAATGAGCAGTTCTTC	CASSPTSGVSYNEQFF
TRBJ2-7	-	TRBV5-6	-	TGTGCCAGCAGCTCTGTAAATCGGGGCTACGAGCAGTACTTC	CASSSVNRGYEQYF
TRBJ2-1	TRBD1	TRBV11-2	-	TGTGCCAGCAGACCTACCGGGACAGATCAGTACAATGAGCAGTTCTTC	CASRPTGTDQYNEQFF
TRBJ2-5	TRBD2	TRBV25-1	-	TGTGCCAGCAGTCCCCCACGACTAGCGGGAGAGACCCAGTACTTC	CASSPPRLAGETQYF
TRBJ1-5	TRBD1	TRBV19	-	TGTGCCAGTAGTACTAAGGACAGGGGGAATCAGCCCCAGCATTTT	CASSTKDRGNQPQHF
TRBJ2-3	TRBD2	TRBV19	-	TGTGCCGGCGGGACTAGCGAGCTTATAACCTACACAGATACGCAGTATTTT	CAGGTSELITYTDTQYF
TRBJ2-3	TRBD2	TRBV11-2	-	TGTGCCAGCAGCTTATTCCCTCCGGGAGCGGGAGTCGCAGATACGCAGTATTTT	CASSLFPPGAGVADTQYF
TRBJ2-6	TRBD1	TRBV6-4	-	TGTGCCAGCAGGCCCACAGGGGCTGGGGCCAACGTCCTGACTTTC	CASRPTGAGANVLTF
TRBJ2-3	-	TRBV6-5	-	TGTGCCAGCAGGGGCTACAACCCCACAGATACGCAGTATTTT	CASRGYNPTDTQYF
TRBJ2-7	-	TRBV11-2	few	TGTGCCAGCAGCCAAGAGACGCACGAGCAGTACTTC	CASSQETHEQYF
TRBJ2-7	TRBD2	TRBV19	once	TGTGCCAGTAGTCAGAGCGGGAATTCCTACGAGCAGTACTTC	CASSQSGNSYEQYF
TRBJ2-7	TRBD2	TRBV18	few	TGTGCCAGCTCACCACCGGGGACTAGCGGTGCCTCCTACGAGCAGTACTTC	CASSPPGTSGASYEQYF
TRBJ2-1	TRBD1	TRBV6-6	-	TGTGCCAGCAGTTATCCGACAGGGGCATACAATGGGCAGTTCTTC	CASSYPTGAYNGQFF
TRBJ2-7	TRBD1	TRBV7-9	-	TGTGCCAGCAGCTCGCCGGGACAGGGATGGATCGAGCAGTACTTC	CASSSPGQGWIEQYF
TRBJ1-4	-	TRBV15	-	TGTGCCACCAGCAGAGGCACCTACAGGGCCCACGAAAAACTGTTTTTT	CATSRGTYRAHEKLFF
TRBJ1-2	-	TRBV28	-	TGTGCCAGCAGTCATAACTATGGCTACACCTTC	CASSHNYGYTF
TRBJ1-5	-	TRBV27	-	TGTGCCAGCAGATATCGACTCAATCAGCCCCAGCATTTT	CASRYRLNQPQHF
TRBJ2-5	TRBD2	TRBV5-1	-	TGCGCCAGCAGCCCCTCCGCTGGGGGAGGGGAGACCCAGTACTTC	CASSPSAGGGETQYF
TRBJ1-4	-	TRBV5-1	-	TGCGCCAGCAGCTTGGTCCAGGGTCAATCTAATGAAAAACTGTTTTTT	CASSLVQGQSNEKLFF
TRBJ2-2	-	TRBV15	-	TGTGCCACCAGCAGAGATGGAACGGCCGCGAACACCGGGGAGCTGTTTTTT	CATSRDGTAANTGELFF
TRBJ2-5	-	TRBV27	-	TGTGCCAGCAGTTCCCCCCGGGGGGCCCAAGAGACCCAGTACTTC	CASSSPRGAQETQYF
TRBJ2-3	TRBD1	TRBV6-1	-	TGTGCCAGCAGCTCCGCAGGGGGAACAGATACGCAGTATTTT	CASSSAGGTDTQYF
TRBJ2-2	-	TRBV7-2	-	TGTGCCAGCAGCCCATTGCGACCCGGGACATGGCGCACCGGGGAGCTGTTTTTT	CASSPLRPGTWRTGELFF
TRBJ1-4	-	TRBV28	-	TGTGCCAGCAGCCGATATTCCCAGGCAACTAATGAAAAACTGTTTTTT	CASSRYSQATNEKLFF
TRBJ1-3	-	TRBV4-2	-	TGTGCCAGCGGCGCTGAAGTAAGTGGAAACACCATATATTTT	CASGAEVSGNTIYF
TRBJ2-1	-	TRBV7-8	-	TGTGCCAGCAGCTCCGAGCGGGTCATCCCGGATCAGCAGTTCTTC	CASSSERVIPDQQFF
TRBJ1-2	-	TRBV2	-	TGTGCCAGCAGCCTCGGGACGGGTTTTGGGGGCTACACCTTC	CASSLGTGFGGYTF
TRBJ2-3	TRBD2	TRBV10-1	few	TGCGCCAGCAGTGTAGCGAGCGGGGCCACAGATACGCAGTATTTT	CASSVASGATDTQYF
TRBJ2-7	-	TRBV30	-	TGTGCCTGGGGGGGGAGCTCCTACGAGCAGTACTTC	CAWGGSSYEQYF
TRBJ1-2	-	TRBV4-2	once	TGTGCCAGCAGCCAAGTTAACCTCCGAAAGATACAGGGTATAGAGGGCTACACCTTC	CASSQVNLRKIQGIEGYTF